This T cell receptor beta chain was sequenced during a study of T-cell reconstitution after alpha-beta-depleted transplantation in children. This CDR3 region has 11 residues. Germline V gene sequence: CDR1 LNHDA, CDR2 SQIVND (reference sequence). V dropped 10 bases and J dropped 3 bases, with 9 bases sitting between them. TCRbeta library construction was performed incorporating unique molecular identifiers. One entry per CDR3 protein, called by TCRdb with MiXCR from the PCR reads. This sample carries 400,000 to 500,000 distinct CDR3 sequences, approximately 10% of them seen once, and the ten largest clones take 4.5% to 6%.

The receptor was isolated from a human donor who donated a stem cell graft to a child with acute myeloid leukemia. Sequencing was performed on PBMCs from the stem cell graft donor, taken from the stem cell graft. V is TRBV19 and J is TRBJ1-1; possible D gene TRBD1, 6 bases. This CDR3 reads CATQGHTEAFF. The CDR3 DNA reads TGTGCCACACAGGGTCACACTGAAGCTTTCTTT. Based on the CDR3 plus reference TRBV19 and TRBJ1-1, the full variable domain is DGGITQSPKYLFRKEGQNVTLSCEQNLNHDAMYWYRQDPGQGLRLIYYSQIVNDFQKGDIAEGYSVSREKKESFPLTVTSAQKNPTAFYLCATQGHTEAFFGQGTRLTVV.